These 32 T cell receptor beta chains came from one sample sequenced in a study of cytomegalovirus exposure and HLA in healthy donors. Amplification used 60 Vbeta primers and 13 Jbeta primers. Profiling relied on immunoSEQ multiplex PCR, and the TCRdb table lists in-frame clones only, not all of them. The table has roughly 150,000 clones, 76% seen once. The specimen was PBMCs. These receptors originate from a male donor in good health and CMV-seronegative.

The chain combines TRBV5-1 with TRBJ1-6, with D unclear. The V and J ends lost 4 bases and 0 bases respectively, with 14 bases between them. CDR1 is SGHRS and CDR2 is YFSETQ in the germline V gene. The CDR3 has 17 amino acids. The CDR3 here is CASSREAGSSYNSPLHF. The CDR3 nucleotides are TGCGCCAGCAGCCGGGAGGCGGGCAGCTCCTATAATTCACCCCTCCACTTT.

This rearrangement joins TRBV9 to TRBJ2-1, with 8 nucleotides matching TRBD1. The length of the CDR3 is 16 residues. J was trimmed by 5 bases and V by 3 bases; bases with no gene match: 10. Germline V lookup: CDR1 SGDLS, CDR2 YYNGEE. CDR3 bases: TGTGCCAGCAGCGGGCGACAGGGGAAACTTAACAATGAGCAGTTCTTC. Its protein product is CASSGRQGKLNNEQFF.

V is TRBV2 and J is TRBJ1-1; D unclear. Germline CDR1 is SNHLY and CDR2 is FYNNEI. The CDR3 totals 15 residues. V dropped 6 bases and J dropped 1 base, with 15 bases sitting between them. CDR3 sequence (DNA): TGTGCCAGCAGCCCCTTTTGGGCCGGGAACACTGAAGCTTTCTTT. Amino acid sequence: CASSPFWAGNTEAFF.

The rearrangement uses TRBV27 and TRBJ2-1, with 10 bases lining up with TRBD1. The CDR3 runs 13 residues. Looked up from germline, CDR1 is MNHEY and CDR2 is SMNVEV (reference sequence). Unmatched junction bases numbered 5, after V lost 6 bases and J lost 9 bases. CDR3 in amino acids: CASSRQGAGEQFF. CDR3 nucleotides: TGTGCCAGCAGCCGACAGGGGGCAGGTGAGCAGTTCTTC.

In this sample, this clone turned up once. The V call is TRBV11-2, the J call TRBJ2-3; perhaps TRBD1 as D (5 bases). Trimming removed 10 bases from V and 0 bases from J, with 8 bases in between. This CDR3 is built from 12 residues. Germline assignment: CDR1 SGHAT and CDR2 FQNNGV. The CDR3 protein is CATAGSTDTQYF. CDR3 bases: TGTGCCACTGCAGGGAGCACAGATACGCAGTATTTT.

The V call is TRBV28, the J call TRBJ1-1; D gene uncertain. The CDR3 is 12 residues long. CDR1 and CDR2 from the germline V gene are MDHEN and SYDVKM. The germline V and J ends were trimmed by 6 bases and 1 base, with 6 bases remaining between them. CDR3 amino acids: CASRQSNTEAFF. The CDR3 DNA reads TGTGCCAGCAGACAGTCGAACACTGAAGCTTTCTTT.

The V and J genes are TRBV7-9 and TRBJ1-1; no reliable D call. The ends were cut back, 3 bases at V and 4 bases at J, with 6 bases in the middle. The CDR3 runs 12 residues. Germline lookup yields CDR1 SEHNR and CDR2 FQNEAQ (reference sequence). CDR3 residues: CASSLRGTEAFF. Here the CDR3 DNA reads TGTGCCAGCAGCTTGAGAGGCACTGAAGCTTTCTTT. Together with reference TRBV7-9 and TRBJ1-1, the CDR3 gives the full variable domain: DTGVSQNPRHKITKRGQNVTFRCDPISEHNRLYWYRQTLGQGPEFLTYFQNEAQLEKSRLLSDRFSAERPKGSFSTLEIQRTEQGDSAMYLCASSLRGTEAFFGQGTRLTVV.

V is TRBV29-1 and J is TRBJ2-7; a weak D match, TRBD1 (5 bases). V was trimmed by 5 bases and J by 2 bases, leaving 10 bases between them. Germline V gene data show CDR1 as SQVTM and CDR2 as ANQGSEA. The CDR3 length is 12 residues. This CDR3 reads CSVWQGAYEQYF. The CDR3 coding sequence is TGCAGCGTTTGGCAGGGCGCCTACGAGCAGTACTTC.

DNA for the CDR3: TGTGCCAGCAGCTTAGCACGCGGACTAGCGGGAGAAGATACGCAGTATTTT. This gives the protein CASSLARGLAGEDTQYF. The chain combines TRBV7-9 with TRBJ2-3; 13 nucleotides match TRBD2. Trimming took 0 bases from V and 5 from J; bases not matched to a gene: 5. The germline CDR1 and CDR2 sequences are SEHNR and FQNEAQ (reference sequence). The CDR3 contains 17 residues.

This clone was seen more than once but under ten times. The chain employs TRBV28 and TRBJ1-3, with 7 bases fitting TRBD1. CDR1 is MDHEN and CDR2 is SYDVKM in the germline V gene. This CDR3 has 14 residues. V dropped 8 bases and J dropped 1; count of bases not matched to a gene: 5. The CDR3 DNA follows: TGTGCCAGCTGCAAGGGGGCGTCTGGAAACACCATATATTTT. Amino acids: CASCKGASGNTIYF.

The rearrangement joins TRBV15 to TRBJ1-1; the D gene is possibly TRBD1 (5 bases). CDR1 LNHNV and CDR2 YYDKDF come from the germline V gene (reference sequence). This CDR3 is built from 15 residues. V shed 1 base and J shed 0 bases, with 9 bases lying between them. The CDR3 coding sequence is TGTGCCACCAGCAGAGGGACAACCCTGAACACTGAAGCTTTCTTT. Translating gives CATSRGTTLNTEAFF. Based on the CDR3 plus reference TRBV15 and TRBJ1-1, the full variable domain is DAMVIQNPRYQVTQFGKPVTLSCSQTLNHNVMYWYQQKSSQAPKLLFHYYDKDFNNEADTPDNFQSRRPNTSFCFLDIRSPGLGDTAMYLCATSRGTTLNTEAFFGQGTRLTVV.

The chain joins TRBV5-1 to TRBJ2-7; 7 bases match TRBD2. V was clipped by 4 bases and J by 3 bases; unmatched bases: 10. The germline V gene has CDR1 SGHRS and CDR2 YFSETQ. The CDR3 sequence is 15 residues long. CDR3: CASSLSSGNSYEQYF. CDR3 sequence (DNA): TGCGCCAGCAGCCTCTCTAGCGGCAACAGCTACGAGCAGTACTTC.

The chain combines TRBV6-5 with TRBJ2-3, with D hard to call. V was clipped by 2 bases and J by 1 base, with 10 bases between them. The CDR3 totals 15 residues. The germline V gene encodes CDR1 MNHEY and CDR2 SVGAGI. Here the CDR3 reads CASSYRISGTDTQYF. The DNA for the CDR3 is TGTGCCAGCAGTTACAGAATAAGCGGCACAGATACGCAGTATTTT.

This clone was detected only a few times. The chain links TRBV5-1 to TRBJ2-5; D remains unclear. The CDR3 totals 14 residues. With 2 bases removed from V and 1 base from J, the gap between germline ends came to 9 bases. CDR1 SGHRS and CDR2 YFSETQ come from the germline V gene. The CDR3 reads CASSLWSPQETQYF. The CDR3 bases are TGCGCCAGCAGCTTATGGAGCCCCCAAGAGACCCAGTACTTC.

This sequence joins TRBV28 and TRBJ1-1, with D tentatively TRBD1 (6 bases). V dropped 2 bases and J dropped 7 bases, with 11 bases sitting between them. This CDR3 has 13 residues. Germline V gives CDR1 MDHEN, CDR2 SYDVKM. The CDR3 here is CASSLDFRGEAFF. The CDR3 DNA reads as TGTGCCAGCAGTTTAGACTTCAGGGGTGAAGCTTTCTTT. Full variable domain (outside the CDR3, taken from reference TRBV28 and TRBJ1-1): DVKVTQSSRYLVKRTGEKVFLECVQDMDHENMFWYRQDPGLGLRLIYFSYDVKMKEKGDIPEGYSVSREKKERFSLILESASTNQTSMYLCASSLDFRGEAFFGQGTRLTVV.

This clone was recorded once. The chain couples TRBV10-3 to TRBJ2-3; D call uncertain. The CDR3 has 12 amino acids. V lost 0 bases, J lost 6 bases, and 4 bases lay in between. CDR1 ENHRY and CDR2 SYGVKD come from the germline V gene. The CDR3 nucleotides read TGTGCCATCAGTGAGTCGAGTGATACGCAGTATTTT. The encoded protein is CAISESSDTQYF.

This sequence joins TRBV28 and TRBJ2-7; TRBD2 is a possible D gene (6 bases). Germline V lookup: CDR1 MDHEN, CDR2 SYDVKM. V was pared by 5 bases and J by 3 bases, with 17 bases between. The CDR3 runs to 15 residues. CDR3 coding DNA: TGTGCCAGCAGTCCTGGAGAGGGACTCAGCTACGAGCAGTACTTC. Translation gives CASSPGEGLSYEQYF.

This clone came up once. This rearrangement joins TRBV28 to TRBJ1-2; D is possibly TRBD1 (6 bases). This CDR3 has 12 amino acids. Trimming stripped 3 bases from V and 8 bases from J, with 10 bases between. Germline CDR1 is MDHEN and CDR2 is SYDVKM. The CDR3 sequence: CASSLGGHGYTF. The DNA of the CDR3 is TGTGCCAGCAGTTTGGGGGGGCACGGCTACACCTTC.

The chain is built from TRBV15 and TRBJ2-5, with a tentative D call TRBD1 (6 bases). V lost 0 bases, J lost 5 bases, and 13 bases lay in between. The CDR3 consists of 15 residues. The germline gives CDR1 LNHNV, CDR2 YYDKDF (reference sequence). CDR3 region: CATSRDLAGAETQYF. DNA for the CDR3: TGTGCCACCAGCAGAGATTTGGCAGGGGCGGAGACCCAGTACTTC. Drawing the rest from reference TRBV15 and TRBJ2-5, the complete variable domain is DAMVIQNPRYQVTQFGKPVTLSCSQTLNHNVMYWYQQKSSQAPKLLFHYYDKDFNNEADTPDNFQSRRPNTSFCFLDIRSPGLGDTAMYLCATSRDLAGAETQYFGPGTRLLVL.

This clone was counted a few times. This chain uses TRBV7-2 with TRBJ2-1, with unresolved D. Germline V gene data show CDR1 as SGHTA and CDR2 as FQGNSA. V gave up 2 bases and J gave up 0 bases, with 14 bases separating them. The CDR3 is 17 amino acids. CDR3 protein: CASSLLGGTSSYNEQFF. The CDR3 nucleotides read TGTGCCAGCAGCTTACTAGGTGGAACCTCCTCCTACAATGAGCAGTTCTTC.

This chain uses TRBV28 with TRBJ1-5, with TRBD1 as a possible D gene (6 bases). The CDR3 sequence is 15 residues long. The V and J ends lost 2 bases and 2 bases respectively, with 10 bases between them. Germline CDR1 MDHEN, CDR2 SYDVKM. The CDR3 DNA reads TGTGCCAGCAGTTTAGAGGGGGTAGGCAATCAGCCCCAGCATTTT. Protein: CASSLEGVGNQPQHF. The full variable domain, its missing parts supplied by reference TRBV28 and TRBJ1-5, is DVKVTQSSRYLVKRTGEKVFLECVQDMDHENMFWYRQDPGLGLRLIYFSYDVKMKEKGDIPEGYSVSREKKERFSLILESASTNQTSMYLCASSLEGVGNQPQHFGDGTRLSIL.

The V call is TRBV7-2, the J call TRBJ2-7; 10 bases map to TRBD1. The junction had 10 bases not matched to a gene; V was cut back by 5 bases and J by 3 bases. The length of the CDR3 is 16 residues. Germline-derived CDR1 and CDR2 are SGHTA and FQGNSA. CDR3 sequence (DNA): TGTGCCAGCAGCCCTACTGATGGGACAGGGGTCTACGAGCAGTACTTC. Its protein product is CASSPTDGTGVYEQYF.

Concerning this clone itself: A junction end diverges from the germline sequence, so it may reflect a read error. The V call is TRBV7-9, the J call TRBJ2-2, with D perhaps TRBD1 (6 bases). CDR3 length: 15 amino acids. Germline loops: CDR1 SEHNR, CDR2 FQNEAQ (reference sequence). The CDR3 protein is CASSRRTENTGEPFF. The CDR3, as DNA: TGTGCCAGCAGCCGCCGGACAGAGAACACCGGGGAGCCGTTTTTT.

This clone is a singleton in its sample. V and J are TRBV19 and TRBJ2-3; 7 nucleotides match TRBD1. Germline CDR1 reads LNHDA; CDR2 reads SQIVND (reference sequence). J lost 0 bases, V lost 10 bases, and 4 bases had no gene match. CDR3 length: 13 amino acids. CDR3 coding DNA: TGTGCCACCCCGGGACAGAGCACAGATACGCAGTATTTT. It translates to CATPGQSTDTQYF.

This chain connects TRBV2 to TRBJ2-7; D perhaps matches TRBD1 (6 bases). The CDR3 length is 14 residues. Per germline, CDR1 SNHLY and CDR2 FYNNEI. The germline V and J ends were trimmed by 10 bases and 2 bases, with 18 bases remaining between them. The CDR3 bases are TGTGCCACCAGGGTCAGGACAGCAGCCTACGAGCAGTACTTC. As protein: CATRVRTAAYEQYF.

The genes are TRBV18 and TRBJ2-3; D may be TRBD1 (5 bases). V was clipped by 3 bases and J by 2 bases, with 9 bases between them. Germline V lookup: CDR1 KGHSH, CDR2 LQKENI. The CDR3 runs to 14 residues. The CDR3 nucleotides read TGTGCCAGCTCACCGGGGCAGAACACAGATACGCAGTATTTT. It translates to CASSPGQNTDTQYF.

The V gene is TRBV4-1, the J gene TRBJ2-5, with a weak D call TRBD2 (6 bases). The CDR3 totals 18 residues. Trimming left V 2 bases short and J 2 bases short, with 21 bases between. Germline lookup yields CDR1 MGHRA and CDR2 YSYEKL. CDR3 amino acids: CASSQYTTGLLEQETQYF. The CDR3 DNA is TGCGCCAGCAGCCAATATACAACGGGACTTTTGGAGCAAGAGACCCAGTACTTC.

The rearrangement links TRBV19 to TRBJ1-1, with D perhaps TRBD1 (6 bases). This CDR3 has 13 residues. V was shortened by 6 bases and J by 4 bases, with 12 bases between the two germline ends. From germline, CDR1 is LNHDA and CDR2 SQIVND (reference sequence). Here the CDR3 DNA reads TGTGCCAGTAGGGATGGGGGCTCCACTGAAGCTTTCTTT. It specifies CASRDGGSTEAFF. The complete variable domain, with remaining parts taken from reference TRBV19 and TRBJ1-1, reads DGGITQSPKYLFRKEGQNVTLSCEQNLNHDAMYWYRQDPGQGLRLIYYSQIVNDFQKGDIAEGYSVSREKKESFPLTVTSAQKNPTAFYLCASRDGGSTEAFFGQGTRLTVV.

The chain carries TRBV6-5 and TRBJ1-2, with 9 bases lining up with TRBD1. The CDR3 runs to 13 residues. Germline values: CDR1 MNHEY, CDR2 SVGAGI. V lost 4 bases to trimming and J lost 4 bases; unmatched junction nucleotides: 1. CDR3 nucleotide sequence: TGTGCCAGCAGTTTGACAGGGGGCTATGGCTACACCTTC. Translation gives CASSLTGGYGYTF.

V is TRBV5-4 and J is TRBJ2-5, with 8 bases lining up with TRBD2. The J call may be faulty, since TRBJ2-7 better matches the DNA end. The CDR3 consists of 15 residues. Germline CDR1 is SGHNT and CDR2 is YYREEE (reference sequence). The CDR3 sequence: CASSPGGAAYYEQYF. The CDR3 DNA sequence: TGTGCCAGCAGCCCCGGGGGGGCGGCCTACTACGAGCAGTACTTC.

This chain uses TRBV9 with TRBJ2-5; D uncertain. The CDR3 spans 14 residues. Germline-derived CDR1 and CDR2 are SGDLS and YYNGEE. V lost 3 bases to trimming and J lost 4 bases, with 13 bases between them. The CDR3 DNA reads TGTGCCAGCAGCGCCGACAACTTTAGAGAGACCCAGTACTTC. This codes for CASSADNFRETQYF.

The V call is TRBV28, the J call TRBJ2-7, with TRBD1 matching over 8 bases. The CDR3 runs 15 residues. The germline gives CDR1 MDHEN, CDR2 SYDVKM. Trimming removed 5 bases from V and 3 bases from J; junction bases left unmatched: 9. The DNA for the CDR3 is TGTGCCAGCAGTACGACAGGGGCCCGCCTCTACGAGCAGTACTTC. This codes for CASSTTGARLYEQYF.